One and the same sample provided the 18 T cell receptor beta chains below, sequenced in a study of CD8 T cells in Susac syndrome. Reverse transcription of 0.5 to 1 ug RNA was performed with random hexamers. TCRdb analysed the immunoSEQ multiplex PCR reads with MiXCR anew, one entry per CDR3 protein. The sample lists under 200,000 distinct CDR3 sequences, around 96% seen once, with 0.11% to 0.15% in the top ten. Sequencing used CD4+ T cells from PBMCs. The origin of the receptors is a human donor in good health.

The chain has TRBV30 and TRBJ1-2, with a weak D call TRBD1 (5 bases). Germline CDR1 and CDR2: GTSNPN and SVGIG (reference sequence). The CDR3 runs to 12 residues. The ends were cut back, 2 bases at V and 6 bases at J, with 10 bases in the middle. CDR3 amino acids: CAWSPGSHGYTF. The DNA for the CDR3 is TGTGCCTGGAGTCCAGGGTCTCATGGCTACACCTTC. The full variable domain, rest sourced from reference TRBV30 and TRBJ1-2, is SQTIHQWPATLVQPVGSPLSLECTVEGTSNPNLYWYRQAAGRGLQLLFYSVGIGQISSEVPQNLSASRPQDRQFILSSKKLLLSDSGFYLCAWSPGSHGYTFGSGTRLTVV.

This chain joins TRBV30 and TRBJ2-3; TRBD1 aligns across 7 bases. The CDR3 is 15 amino acids. The germline CDR1 and CDR2 sequences are GTSNPN and SVGIG (reference sequence). The J segment lost 1 base and the V segment lost 0 bases, leaving 4 bases of the junction unmatched. CDR3 loop: CAWSVGDSRTDTQYF. Written as DNA, the CDR3 is TGTGCCTGGAGTGTTGGGGACAGCCGCACAGATACGCAGTATTTT.

The chain joins TRBV11-2 to TRBJ2-3; D may be TRBD2 (5 bases). The germline gives CDR1 SGHAT, CDR2 FQNNGV. Trimming shortened V by 2 bases and J by 1 base, and 13 bases separated the two germline ends. The CDR3 is 16 residues long. CDR3 residues: CASSLMRAVGTDTQYF. CDR3 DNA: TGTGCCAGCAGCTTAATGAGGGCGGTTGGCACAGATACGCAGTATTTT.

The chain combines TRBV6-2 or TRBV6-3 with TRBJ2-7; maybe TRBD1 (6 bases). The CDR3 totals 14 residues. CDR1 MNHEY and CDR2 SVGEGT come from the germline V gene. V was clipped by 6 bases and J by 3 bases, with 15 bases between them. The CDR3 bases are TGTGCCAGCAGAATCTCGGACAGCAACTACGAGCAGTACTTC. Translation gives CASRISDSNYEQYF.

The chain couples TRBV4-3 to TRBJ1-1; 8 nucleotides line up with TRBD1. With V trimmed by 4 bases and J by 11 bases, 9 bases remained unmatched. The CDR3 is made up of 13 amino acids. The germline gives CDR1 LGHNA, CDR2 YSLEER. CDR3 sequence reads: CASSPSDRVEAFF. CDR3 sequence (DNA): TGCGCCAGCAGCCCCTCGGACAGGGTAGAGGCTTTCTTT.

The V call is TRBV20-1, the J call TRBJ2-7; 11 bases map to TRBD2. Germline-derived CDR1 and CDR2 are DFQATT and SNEGSKA (reference sequence). This CDR3 comprises 15 residues. V lost 6 bases and J lost 7; bases outside the gene matches: 14. CDR3 region: CSATPLAGGRFEQYF. CDR3 bases: TGCAGTGCCACACCTCTAGCGGGGGGCCGATTTGAGCAGTACTTC.

The rearrangement joins TRBV7-9 to TRBJ1-6; 8 bases agree with TRBD1. Trimming cost V 10 bases and J 10 bases; bases outside gene matches: 9. The germline V gene has CDR1 SEHNR and CDR2 FQNEAQ (reference sequence). The CDR3 is 13 residues long. This CDR3 reads CAIQGQAKSPLHF. DNA of the CDR3: TGTGCCATCCAGGGACAGGCTAAATCACCCCTCCACTTT.

To note about this clonotype: A junction end diverges from the germline sequence, so it may reflect a read error. This sequence joins TRBV20-1 and TRBJ2-7; 7 nucleotides agree with TRBD1. CDR3 length: 15 amino acids. Germline V CDR1 and CDR2: DFQATT, SNEGSKA (reference sequence). The CDR3 DNA sequence: TGCAGCGCTATCATTCTGGGACAGAGCTCCTACGAGCAGTACTTC. Protein product: CSAIILGQSSYEQYF.

The chain combines TRBV28 with TRBJ1-6; 8 bases are a match to TRBD1. The CDR3 length is 14 residues. V was pared by 2 bases and J by 9 bases, with 3 bases of the junction left unmatched. CDR1 and CDR2 from the germline V gene are MDHEN and SYDVKM. CDR3: CASSLRQGSSPLHF. The CDR3 nucleotides read TGTGCCAGCAGTTTACGACAGGGGAGTTCACCCCTCCACTTT.

This chain connects TRBV3-1 to TRBJ1-2; D not certain. Germline loops: CDR1 LGHDT, CDR2 YNNKEL (reference sequence). V was pared by 1 base and J by 4 bases, with 7 bases between. CDR3 length equals 13 residues. In DNA, the CDR3 is TGTGCCAGCAGCCAAGTAACGACCTATGGCTACACCTTC. Translation: CASSQVTTYGYTF.

The genes are TRBV12-3 or TRBV12-4 and TRBJ2-1, with TRBD2 matching over 11 bases. CDR3 length equals 15 residues. V lost 4 bases, J lost 4 bases, and 3 bases stayed unmatched. CDR3 residues: CASSSGTSGYNEQFF. The CDR3 nucleotides read TGTGCCAGCAGTTCCGGGACTAGCGGATACAATGAGCAGTTCTTC.

The chain couples TRBV4-2 to TRBJ2-3; no clear D gene. Germline V CDR1 and CDR2: LGHNA, YNFKEQ. Trimming stripped 0 bases from V and 1 base from J, with 5 bases between. The CDR3 consists of 14 residues. CDR3 sequence: CASSQEKGTDTQYF. The CDR3 DNA is TGTGCCAGCAGCCAAGAGAAGGGCACAGATACGCAGTATTTT.

The CDR3 bases are TGCGCCAGCAGCGCAGCGGGGGGACTAGATACGCAGTATTTT. This gives the protein CASSAAGGLDTQYF. J is TRBJ2-3 and V is TRBV5-1, with 9 bases fitting TRBD2. This CDR3 spans 14 amino acids. V was pared by 4 bases and J by 5 bases, with 5 bases of the junction left unmatched. Germline lookup yields CDR1 SGHRS and CDR2 YFSETQ.

The rearrangement links TRBV6-5 to TRBJ2-7; 8 bases are shared with TRBD1. The CDR3 is 14 residues long. J was trimmed by 1 base and V by 5 bases; bases with no gene match: 4. The germline V gene has CDR1 MNHEY and CDR2 SVGAGI. CDR3 residues: CASSDRGWSYEQYF. The CDR3 bases are TGTGCCAGCAGTGACAGGGGTTGGTCCTACGAGCAGTACTTC.

The chain uses TRBV20-1 and TRBJ2-1; TRBD2 matches 12 bases. J gave up 1 base and V 8 bases, and 9 bases lay outside the gene matches. This CDR3 has 16 amino acids. The germline V gene has CDR1 DFQATT and CDR2 SNEGSKA (reference sequence). The CDR3 region is CSLQTSGGGSYNEQFF. In DNA form, the CDR3 reads TGCAGTCTCCAGACTAGCGGGGGAGGATCCTACAATGAGCAGTTCTTC.

This sequence joins TRBV24-1 and TRBJ2-3; TRBD1 agrees at 11 bases. After removal of 9 bases from V and 4 bases from J, the junction contained 5 bases not matched to a gene. The CDR3 spans 14 residues. CDR1 is KGHDR and CDR2 is SFDVKD in the germline V gene. The CDR3 region has the DNA TGTGCCACCGCAGGGACAGGGGGTTCAGATACGCAGTATTTT. Protein product: CATAGTGGSDTQYF.

CDR3 protein: CASSPGSTAEAFF. The CDR3 coding sequence is TGTGCCAGCAGCCCCGGCTCGACAGCTGAAGCTTTCTTT. This chain links TRBV7-3 with TRBJ1-1, with D tentatively TRBD1 (5 bases). The CDR3 is made up of 13 amino acids. Per germline, CDR1 SGHTA and CDR2 FQGTGA. The V gene lost 5 bases and the J gene lost 6 bases, with 13 bases spanning the gap.

The CDR3 sequence: CASSYLKNYGYTF. The CDR3 DNA reads TGTGCCAGCAGTTACTTGAAGAACTATGGCTACACCTTC. The V gene is TRBV6-2 or TRBV6-3, the J gene TRBJ1-2, with D unresolved. Germline V lookup: CDR1 MNHEY, CDR2 SVGEGT. This CDR3 region has 13 residues. The germline V and J ends were trimmed by 1 base and 2 bases, with 5 bases remaining between them.